One sample yielded the 8 T cell receptor beta chains listed below, sequenced in a study of CD8 T cells in ankylosing spondylitis. MiXCR was run by TCRdb on the 5' RACE reads, yielding one entry per CDR3 protein. The data hold over 110,000 distinct CDR3 sequences, with roughly 7.7% observed a single time. Material for sequencing was synovial fluid, either unsorted or a sorted T cell fraction (not recorded which). These receptors all come from a male donor with ankylosing spondylitis.

The sample holds many counts of this clonotype. The chain is built from TRBV20-1 and TRBJ2-7; no reliable D call. V shed 5 bases and J shed 3 bases, with 14 bases lying between them. CDR1 is DFQATT and CDR2 is SNEGSKA in the germline V gene (reference sequence). The CDR3 extends over 13 amino acids. In DNA, the CDR3 is TGCAGTGCTGTCGGGCTAATTAACTACGAGCAGTACTTC. Its protein product is CSAVGLINYEQYF.

This clonotype showed up just a few times. The rearrangement uses TRBV11-3 and TRBJ2-2; perhaps TRBD2 as D (6 bases). V was shortened by 5 bases and J by 6 bases, with 13 bases between the two germline ends. This CDR3 has 14 amino acids. The germline gives CDR1 SGHNT, CDR2 YENEEA. Written as DNA, the CDR3 is TGTGCCAGCAGCCCCCTTAGGGAGGCCGGGGAGCTGTTTTTT. As protein: CASSPLREAGELFF.

This clonotype was detected only a few times. The rearrangement uses TRBV5-1 and TRBJ1-1; unclear D gene. Germline V lookup: CDR1 SGHRS, CDR2 YFSETQ. CDR3 size: 13 residues. V was pared by 7 bases and J by 3 bases, with 13 bases between. The CDR3 is CASGFQRDTEAFF. In DNA form, the CDR3 reads TGCGCCAGCGGGTTTCAGCGGGACACTGAAGCTTTCTTT.

The J gene is TRBJ1-1, the V gene TRBV7-9; D perhaps matches TRBD1 (5 bases). CDR3 length: 16 amino acids. Germline V gene data show CDR1 as SEHNR and CDR2 as FQNEAQ (reference sequence). V lost 0 bases, J lost 1 base, and 12 bases lay in between. The CDR3 bases are TGTGCCAGCAGCTTAGCATCCCCAGGGCCGAACACTGAAGCTTTCTTT. It is translated as CASSLASPGPNTEAFF.

This clonotype has at least ten counts. This sequence joins TRBV7-2 and TRBJ2-1; D gene unclear. The germline V gene has CDR1 SGHTA and CDR2 FQGNSA. There are 16 residues in the CDR3. V was cut by 4 bases and J by 0 bases, with 13 bases left in between. CDR3 residues: CASSSDIFASYNEQFF. In DNA form, the CDR3 reads TGTGCCAGCAGCTCTGACATTTTCGCCTCCTACAATGAGCAGTTCTTC.

In its sample, this clonotype was seen many times. V usage is TRBV27 and J usage is TRBJ1-5; 7 bases map to TRBD1. Per germline, CDR1 MNHEY and CDR2 SMNVEV (reference sequence). V was pared by 5 bases and J by 10 bases, with 14 bases of the junction left unmatched. The CDR3 totals 15 residues. The CDR3 DNA is TGTGCCAGCAGTGGGACAGCCGGTTTGGTCAGCCCCCAGCATTTT. Encoded protein: CASSGTAGLVSPQHF.

This clonotype was counted only a few times. The J gene is TRBJ1-1, the V gene TRBV9; no clear D gene. The germline V gene encodes CDR1 SGDLS and CDR2 YYNGEE. The CDR3 is made up of 13 amino acids. Trimming took off 0 bases at V and 0 bases at J, with 3 bases between the two ends. The CDR3 coding sequence is TGTGCCAGCAGCGTAGACCTGAACACTGAAGCTTTCTTT. Translating gives CASSVDLNTEAFF.

This clonotype came up many times. V gene TRBV12-3 or TRBV12-4 combines with J gene TRBJ2-1; no clear D gene. CDR3 size: 11 residues. The V gene lost 3 bases and the J gene lost 7 bases, with 4 bases spanning the gap. Written as DNA, the CDR3 is TGTGCCAGCAGTTTCCTGAATGAGCAGTTCTTC. As protein: CASSFLNEQFF.